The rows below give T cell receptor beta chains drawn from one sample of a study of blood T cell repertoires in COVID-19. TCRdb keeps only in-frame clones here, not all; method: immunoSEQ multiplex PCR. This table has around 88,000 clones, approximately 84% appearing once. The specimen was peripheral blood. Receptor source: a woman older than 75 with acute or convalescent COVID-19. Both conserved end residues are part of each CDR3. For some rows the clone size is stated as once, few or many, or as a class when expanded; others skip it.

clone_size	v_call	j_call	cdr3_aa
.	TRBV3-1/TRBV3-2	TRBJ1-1	CASSQARQGKAFF
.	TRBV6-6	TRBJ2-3	CAVGQTTDTQYF
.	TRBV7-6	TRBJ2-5	CASSLERRLAGHETQYF
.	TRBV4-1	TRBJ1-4	CASSQPGQAEKLFF
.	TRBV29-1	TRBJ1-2	CSVAGTGDYGYTF
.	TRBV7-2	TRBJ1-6	CASSLVGIGQGAYSPLHF
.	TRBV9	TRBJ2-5	CASTATGGDSETQYF
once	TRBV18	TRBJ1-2	CASSPGTGSNYGYTF
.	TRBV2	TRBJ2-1	CASSAGSGGASYNEQFF
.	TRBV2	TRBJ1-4	CASSEAGRGNEKLFF
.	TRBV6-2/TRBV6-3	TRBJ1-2	CASSYVQGQGGLF
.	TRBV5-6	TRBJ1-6	CASSSQGANWDSPLHF
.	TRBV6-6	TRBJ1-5	CASNQGQGNQPQHF
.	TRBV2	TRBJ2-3	CASCQDSHTDTQYF
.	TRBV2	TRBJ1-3	CASSLYRAGNTIYF
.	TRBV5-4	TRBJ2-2	CASSVDRGYAGELFF
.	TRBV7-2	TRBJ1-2	CASSTGQGHGYTF
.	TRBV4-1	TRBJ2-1	CASSQEIGSGSYNEQFF
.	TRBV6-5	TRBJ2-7	CASSSSTGLTYEQYF
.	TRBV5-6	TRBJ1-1	CASSLLRFKSEAFF
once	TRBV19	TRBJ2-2	CASRDRGNTGELFF
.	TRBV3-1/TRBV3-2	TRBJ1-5	CASSQSTGNQPQHF